Each of the 8 T cell receptor beta chains below was sequenced from the same sample in a study of cytomegalovirus exposure and HLA in healthy donors. The PCR was carried out with 60 Vbeta primers and 13 Jbeta primers. Here immunoSEQ multiplex PCR was the method, and the copy in TCRdb shows in-frame clones only, minus some. The table has 90,000 or so clones, about 78% seen once. The source material was PBMCs. Source of these receptors: a woman in her thirties or forties in good health and CMV-seronegative.

The chain combines TRBV30 with TRBJ1-6, with D tentatively TRBD1 (6 bases). CDR1 GTSNPN and CDR2 SVGIG come from the germline V gene (reference sequence). Trimming left V 0 bases short and J 6 bases short, with 12 bases between. The CDR3 is 15 residues long. The CDR3 coding sequence is TGTGCCTGGAGTGTACTTCAGGGGATTAATTCACCCCTCCACTTT. Protein product: CAWSVLQGINSPLHF.

V and J are TRBV18 and TRBJ2-3; D unresolved. CDR1 is KGHSH, CDR2 LQKENI, per germline. This CDR3 has 15 residues. Trimming stripped 2 bases from V and 2 bases from J, with 11 bases between. CDR3 sequence reads: CASSPSTASTDTQYF. The CDR3 region has the DNA TGTGCCAGCTCACCATCTACAGCTTCCACAGATACGCAGTATTTT.

The chain carries TRBV30 and TRBJ2-2; perhaps TRBD2 as D (6 bases). This CDR3 spans 13 amino acids. Germline loops: CDR1 GTSNPN, CDR2 SVGIG (reference sequence). Trimming cost V 6 bases and J 4 bases, with 12 bases left between them. This CDR3 is CACPRRGTGELFF. The CDR3 DNA follows: TGTGCCTGCCCTCGGCGGGGCACCGGGGAGCTGTTTTTT.

V usage is TRBV28 and J usage is TRBJ1-5; D gene uncertain. The V gene lost 6 bases and the J gene lost 6 bases, with 12 bases spanning the gap. The CDR3 extends over 13 amino acids. Germline V gene sequence: CDR1 MDHEN, CDR2 SYDVKM. The CDR3 DNA is TGTGCCAGCAGCTCCCTAGGCACTCAGCCCCAGCATTTT. Its translation: CASSSLGTQPQHF.

This clone was detected once. The V and J genes are TRBV7-9 and TRBJ1-3; D is undetermined. With 3 bases removed from V and 0 bases from J, the gap between germline ends came to 6 bases. Looked up from germline, CDR1 is SEHNR and CDR2 is FQNEAQ (reference sequence). The CDR3 is 14 residues long. Here the CDR3 DNA reads TGTGCCAGCAGCTTCCAGGCCTCTGGAAACACCATATATTTT. Protein: CASSFQASGNTIYF.

CDR3 loop: CASSPSGAKNIQYF. CDR3 DNA: TGTGCCAGCAGCCCTAGCGGGGCCAAAAACATTCAGTACTTC. This chain uses TRBV27 with TRBJ2-4, with 8 nucleotides matching TRBD2. CDR1 and CDR2 (germline): MNHEY, SMNVEV (reference sequence). Trimming at V came to 6 bases and at J to 1 base, leaving 2 bases not matched to a gene. This CDR3 contains 14 residues.

J is TRBJ2-1 and V is TRBV19; 8 bases match TRBD2. The V and J ends lost 10 bases and 8 bases, in that order; junction bases with no gene match: 16. The germline V gene has CDR1 LNHDA and CDR2 SQIVND (reference sequence). The CDR3 runs 15 residues. CDR3 DNA: TGTGCCATCGGGCGACCCGGGACTAGTACCGATGAGCAGTTCTTC. Its translation: CAIGRPGTSTDEQFF.

The chain has TRBV30 and TRBJ1-1; D perhaps matches TRBD1 (6 bases). The CDR3 is 13 residues long. Germline lookup yields CDR1 GTSNPN and CDR2 SVGIG (reference sequence). V shed 0 bases and J shed 11 bases, with 16 bases lying between them. In nucleotides, the CDR3 is TGTGCCTGGAGTGTACGGGGGGCTGGGGGGGCTTTCTTT. It yields the protein CAWSVRGAGGAFF.